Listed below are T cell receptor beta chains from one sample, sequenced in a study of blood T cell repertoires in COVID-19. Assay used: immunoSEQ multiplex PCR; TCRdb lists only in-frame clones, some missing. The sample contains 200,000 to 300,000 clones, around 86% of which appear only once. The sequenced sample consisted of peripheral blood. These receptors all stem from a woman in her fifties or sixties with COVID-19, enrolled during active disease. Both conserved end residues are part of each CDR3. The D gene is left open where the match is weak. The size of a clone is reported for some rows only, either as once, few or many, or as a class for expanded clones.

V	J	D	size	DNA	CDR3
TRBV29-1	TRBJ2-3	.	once	TGCAGCGTAACACCCCTAGCAACTAGCACAGATACGCAGTATTTT	CSVTPLATSTDTQYF
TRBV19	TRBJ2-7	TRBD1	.	TGTGCCAGTAGTCGGACAGGGGCCCCCTACGAGCAGTACTTC	CASSRTGAPYEQYF
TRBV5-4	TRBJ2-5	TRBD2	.	TGTGCCAGCAGCTCGGGACTAGCCCGGGAGACCCAGTACTTC	CASSSGLARETQYF
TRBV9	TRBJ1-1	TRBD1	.	TGTGCCAGCAGCCCCAGGGACAGGAAAGTAGTGAACACTGAAGCTTTCTTT	CASSPRDRKVVNTEAFF
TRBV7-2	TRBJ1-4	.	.	TGTGCCAGCAGCTTAGTTCCAGGGGAGCGCGAAAAACTGTTTTTT	CASSLVPGEREKLFF
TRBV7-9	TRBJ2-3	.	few	TGTGCCAGCAGCTTAGCACAGGGTGTGAATACGCAGTATTTT	CASSLAQGVNTQYF
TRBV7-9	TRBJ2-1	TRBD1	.	TGTGCCAGCAGCCACCGGGACAGGGATTACAATGAGCAGTTCTTC	CASSHRDRDYNEQFF
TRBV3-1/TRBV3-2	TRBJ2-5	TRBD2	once	TGTGCCAGCAGCCAAGTACGGGGGGAGCGGGCGACCCAGTACTTC	CASSQVRGERATQYF
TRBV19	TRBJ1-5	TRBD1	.	TGTGCCAGTAGTTGGCGGACAGGGACGGGCAATCAGCCCCAGCATTTT	CASSWRTGTGNQPQHF
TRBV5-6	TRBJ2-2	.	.	TGTGCCAGCAGCCGGCGAGGGCGGGACACCGGGGAGCTGTTTTTT	CASSRRGRDTGELFF
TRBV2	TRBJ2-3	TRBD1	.	TGTGCCAGCAGTGAAGTAGGGACAGGGGGCCGTTGTTTT	CASSEVGTGGRCF
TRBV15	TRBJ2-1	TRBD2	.	TGTGCCACCAGCAGAGATATTGGAGCGGGAGGGCCTTATGAGCAGTTCTTC	CATSRDIGAGGPYEQFF
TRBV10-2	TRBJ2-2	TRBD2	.	TGCGCCAGCAGTGATGCGGGGGGGGTTACCGGGGAGCTGTTTTTT	CASSDAGGVTGELFF
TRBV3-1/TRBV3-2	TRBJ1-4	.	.	TGTGCCAGCAGCCAAGAGGGGGCAGCTAATGAAAAACTGTTTTTT	CASSQEGAANEKLFF
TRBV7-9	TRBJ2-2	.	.	TGTGCCAGCAGCTCTAGCCGCGCCGGGGAGCTGTTTTTT	CASSSSRAGELFF
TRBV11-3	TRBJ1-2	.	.	TGTGCCAGCAGCTTCTTCCCAGTAACCTATGGCTACACCTTC	CASSFFPVTYGYTF
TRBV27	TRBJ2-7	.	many	TGTGCCAGCAGTTTTGCAGGAATATACTCCTACGAGCAGTACTTC	CASSFAGIYSYEQYF
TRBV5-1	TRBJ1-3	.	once	TGCGCCAGCAGCTTGACATGGGGAAACACCATATATTTT	CASSLTWGNTIYF
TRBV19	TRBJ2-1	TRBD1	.	TGTGCCAGTAGTAGCCGCCCCCCGGGGACAGGGGGAAACAATGAGCAGTTCTTC	CASSSRPPGTGGNNEQFF
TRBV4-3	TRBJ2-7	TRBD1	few	TGCGCCAGCAGCCAAGATGGGACAGGGGGGTTTGGCGAGCAGTACTTC	CASSQDGTGGFGEQYF
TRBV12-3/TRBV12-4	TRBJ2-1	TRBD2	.	TGTGCCAGCACAACGGGAGGGCGGGGCCAGTTCTTC	CASTTGGRGQFF